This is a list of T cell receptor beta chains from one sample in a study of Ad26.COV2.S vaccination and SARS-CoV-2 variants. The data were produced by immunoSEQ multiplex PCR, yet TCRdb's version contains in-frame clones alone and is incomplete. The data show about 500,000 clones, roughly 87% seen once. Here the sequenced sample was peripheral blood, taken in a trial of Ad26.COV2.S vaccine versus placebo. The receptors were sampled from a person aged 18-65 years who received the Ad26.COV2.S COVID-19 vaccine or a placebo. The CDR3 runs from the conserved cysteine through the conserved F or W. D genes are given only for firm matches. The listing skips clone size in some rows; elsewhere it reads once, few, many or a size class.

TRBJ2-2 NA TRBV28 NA TGTGCCAGCATTCGAAACGCGAACACCGGGGAGCTGTTTTTT CASIRNANTGELFF
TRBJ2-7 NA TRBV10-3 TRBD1 TGTGCCATCAGTGAGCAAATCCGGGACAGGGGCTACTACGAGCAGTACTTC CAISEQIRDRGYYEQYF
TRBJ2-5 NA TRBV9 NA TGTGCCAGCAGCGTAGTTGATGGGGAAGAGACCCAGTACTTC CASSVVDGEETQYF
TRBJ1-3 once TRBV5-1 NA TGCGCCAGCAGCTTGGAGGCAGCCTCTGGAAACACCATATATTTT CASSLEAASGNTIYF
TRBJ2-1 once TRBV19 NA TGTGCCAGTAGTCCCGTAGGGGAGTACAATGAGCAGTTCTTC CASSPVGEYNEQFF
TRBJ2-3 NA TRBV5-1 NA TGCGCCAGCAGCTTGGACAGCTACGGCACAGATACGCAGTATTTT CASSLDSYGTDTQYF
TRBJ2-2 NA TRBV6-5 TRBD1 TGTGCCAGCAGCCTCGACAGGGGGCCCGGGGAGCTGTTTTTT CASSLDRGPGELFF
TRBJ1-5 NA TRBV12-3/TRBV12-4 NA TGTGCCAGCAGTTTGGCGAATCAGCCCCAGCATTTT CASSLANQPQHF
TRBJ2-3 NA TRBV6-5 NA TGTGCCAGCAGTTACTCGATCTGGGATACGCAGTATTTT CASSYSIWDTQYF
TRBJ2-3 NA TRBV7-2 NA TGTGCCAGCAGCCCTTTCACAGATACGCAGTATTTT CASSPFTDTQYF
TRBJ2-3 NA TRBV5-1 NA TGCGCCAGCAGCTGGGCAGATACTAGCACAGATACGCAGTATTTT CASSWADTSTDTQYF
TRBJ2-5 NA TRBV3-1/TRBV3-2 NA TGTGCCAGCAGCCCACTCTATTCAGCGGGCCAAGAGACCCAGTACTTC CASSPLYSAGQETQYF
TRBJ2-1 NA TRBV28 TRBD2 TGTGCCATTGGGGGGGTGGTTGATGAGCAGTTCTTC CAIGGVVDEQFF
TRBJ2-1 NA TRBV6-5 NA TGTGCCAGCACCTCCTCGGGGAGCTCCTACAATGAGCAGTTCTTC CASTSSGSSYNEQFF
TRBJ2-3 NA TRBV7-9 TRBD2 TGTGCCAGCAGCTTAGTACTAGCGGGTGGCACAGATACGCAGTATTTT CASSLVLAGGTDTQYF
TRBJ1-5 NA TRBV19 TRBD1 TGTGCCAGTAGTACCCGGACAGGGGTAAGCAATCAGCCCCAGCATTTT CASSTRTGVSNQPQHF
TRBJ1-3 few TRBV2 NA TGTGCCAGCAGTGAAGTAACCAACTCTGGAAACACCATATATTTT CASSEVTNSGNTIYF
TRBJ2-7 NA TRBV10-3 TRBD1 TGTGCCACTCGAGCCCCGGGACAGGGCTCGTACGAGCAGTACTTC CATRAPGQGSYEQYF